These 18 T cell receptor beta chains were sequenced from one sample in a study of type 1 regulatory T cells. Antigen specificity for these receptors is unknown. TCRdb ran MiXCR on the reads and lists one entry per CDR3 protein. The repertoire holds 25,000 or so distinct CDR3 sequences, with around 43% as singletons. The sample consisted of cultured T cells, either the whole culture or a sorted T cell fraction (not recorded which). The receptor set was obtained from a human donor in good health.

The V gene is TRBV14, the J gene TRBJ2-7; maybe TRBD2 (5 bases). Germline lookup yields CDR1 SGHDN and CDR2 FVKESK. There are 16 residues in the CDR3. The germline V and J ends were trimmed by 4 bases and 1 base, with 17 bases remaining between them. CDR3 residues: CASSPPRGNGSYEQYF. The DNA for the CDR3 is TGTGCCAGCAGCCCCCCGAGAGGGAATGGTTCCTACGAGCAGTACTTC.

This chain links TRBV10-3 with TRBJ1-3; D gene ambiguous. There are 18 residues in the CDR3. Germline lookup yields CDR1 ENHRY and CDR2 SYGVKD. Trimming cost V 0 bases and J 0 bases, with 15 bases left between them. The CDR3, as DNA: TGTGCCATCAGTGAGTCGAGCCCGGCGGCGAGCTCTGGAAACACCATATATTTT. This encodes CAISESSPAASSGNTIYF.

V usage is TRBV11-2 and J usage is TRBJ2-7; TRBD1 might be the D (6 bases). Germline CDR1 SGHAT, CDR2 FQNNGV. Between the trimmed V and J ends, which lost 5 bases and 6 bases, there was a span of 8 bases. The CDR3 extends over 11 amino acids. The CDR3 nucleotides read TGTGCCAGCAGCCACAGGGTCGAGCAGTACTTC. Translating it yields CASSHRVEQYF.

This clonotype was counted only a few times. This chain uses TRBV7-2 with TRBJ1-6; maybe TRBD1 (5 bases). Germline CDR1 and CDR2: SGHTA and FQGNSA. The CDR3 is 15 residues long. The V end lost 1 base, the J end lost 7 bases, and 11 bases lay between the germline ends. The CDR3 DNA follows: TGTGCCAGCAGCTTAGACTGGGGGGGAAATTCACCCCTCCACTTT. Its protein is CASSLDWGGNSPLHF.

The V and J genes are TRBV10-3 and TRBJ2-7; D may match TRBD1 or TRBD2 (6 bases each). V was pared by 5 bases and J by 4 bases, with 15 bases between. Germline V gives CDR1 ENHRY, CDR2 SYGVKD. This CDR3 is 14 amino acids long. The CDR3 DNA reads as TGTGCCATCAGTCCCGTAGGGGGGAGGTACGAGCAGTACTTC. This sequence encodes CAISPVGGRYEQYF.

The genes are TRBV28 and TRBJ2-7; 14 bases are a match to TRBD2. After removal of 4 bases from V and 0 bases from J, the junction contained 11 bases not matched to a gene. Germline loops: CDR1 MDHEN, CDR2 SYDVKM. This CDR3 is built from 19 residues. The CDR3 nucleotides are TGTGCCAGCAGTTCCCCCGGGACTAGCGGGGGCCGTAGCTCCTACGAGCAGTACTTC. It translates to CASSSPGTSGGRSSYEQYF.

The chain joins TRBV6-1 to TRBJ2-7; D remains ambiguous. Trimming removed 6 bases at V and 0 bases at J, with 15 bases between. This CDR3 region has 15 residues. The germline V gene encodes CDR1 MNHNS and CDR2 SASEGT. The CDR3 here is CASRALVGSSYEQYF. The CDR3 nucleotides are TGTGCCAGCAGGGCCCTAGTCGGTTCCTCCTACGAGCAGTACTTC.

The gene calls are TRBV7-2 and TRBJ2-1; 9 bases are a match to TRBD2. J lost 7 bases, V lost 5 bases, and 9 bases had no gene match. CDR1 is SGHTA, CDR2 FQGNSA, per germline. The CDR3 sequence is 15 residues long. The CDR3 nucleotides are TGTGCCAGCAGCGATCCGGGACTAGCCCGGAATGAGCAGTTCTTC. Its protein is CASSDPGLARNEQFF.

Details on this clonotype: An end of the junction differs from the germline gene, which may be a read error. The CDR3 coding sequence is TGTACCATCAGTGAGATTAGCGGGGGACCCTACGAGCAGTACTTC. Encoded protein: CTISEISGGPYEQYF. The J gene is TRBJ2-7, the V gene TRBV10-3, with TRBD2 identical over 9 bases. CDR1 and CDR2 from the germline V gene are ENHRY and SYGVKD. This CDR3 has 15 amino acids.

Details on this clonotype: Sequence at one end of the junction differs from germline and may be a read error. The chain couples TRBV6-5 to TRBJ2-4; 13 nucleotides line up with TRBD2. The CDR3 extends over 19 amino acids. CDR1 and CDR2 from the germline V gene are MNHEY and SVGAGI. CDR3 loop: CVSRPRLAGGQGAKNIQYF. CDR3 in DNA: TGTGTCAGCAGACCCCGACTAGCGGGGGGCCAGGGGGCCAAAAACATTCAGTACTTC.

The rearrangement links TRBV2 to TRBJ2-5; 7 nucleotides match TRBD2. The V gene end was trimmed by 0 bases and the J gene end by 2 bases; junction bases not matched to a gene: 12. The germline CDR1 and CDR2 sequences are SNHLY and FYNNEI. This CDR3 region has 18 residues. For the CDR3, the DNA is TGTGCCAGCAGTGAAGCGTACCGACTAGTGGGGGGGCAAGAGACCCAGTACTTC. This codes for CASSEAYRLVGGQETQYF.

This clonotype is medium-sized by share. This sequence joins TRBV6-6 and TRBJ2-4, with D uncertain. The V gene's germline CDR1 is MNHNY and CDR2 SVGAGI (reference sequence). The CDR3 loop spans 12 amino acids. Trimming pared 5 bases from V and 7 bases from J, leaving 9 bases between. The CDR3 DNA reads as TGTGCCAGCAGTCTCACGGGCAACATTCAGTACTTC. It translates to CASSLTGNIQYF.

The chain couples TRBV15 to TRBJ2-3, with D possibly being TRBD1 or TRBD2 (5 bases each). The CDR3 covers 15 residues. Germline CDR1 is LNHNV and CDR2 is YYDKDF (reference sequence). Trimming took 0 bases from V and 1 from J, leaving 8 bases between them. As DNA, the CDR3 is TGTGCCACCAGCAGAGATGTGGGGGGCACAGATACGCAGTATTTT. Encoded protein: CATSRDVGGTDTQYF.

This clonotype came up a few times. V gene TRBV18 combines with J gene TRBJ1-2; D ambiguous. Per germline, CDR1 KGHSH and CDR2 LQKENI. The CDR3 covers 15 residues. The ends were cut back, 2 bases at V and 2 bases at J, with 12 bases in the middle. CDR3 sequence: CASSPLPPPNYGYTF. The CDR3 bases are TGTGCCAGCTCACCATTGCCACCCCCCAACTATGGCTACACCTTC.

This clonotype was seen at least ten times. The gene calls are TRBV20-1 and TRBJ1-3; D is perhaps TRBD1 (6 bases). V shed 5 bases and J shed 5 bases, with 13 bases lying between them. Germline values: CDR1 DFQATT, CDR2 SNEGSKA (reference sequence). The CDR3 sequence is 13 residues long. Here the CDR3 reads CSAGDTDRNTIYF. The CDR3, as DNA: TGCAGTGCTGGGGACACCGATCGAAACACCATATATTTT.

J is TRBJ2-1 and V is TRBV27, with 9 bases aligning to TRBD1. The germline V gene has CDR1 MNHEY and CDR2 SMNVEV (reference sequence). This CDR3 is built from 16 residues. The V gene end was trimmed by 5 bases and the J gene end by 6 bases; junction bases not matched to a gene: 11. The CDR3 nucleotides are TGTGCCAGCAGTCCAAGAGGACAGGGGTCAACCAATGAGCAGTTCTTC. Its protein product is CASSPRGQGSTNEQFF.

The chain uses TRBV5-8 and TRBJ1-2, with 8 positions matching TRBD1. V trimming: 4 bases; J trimming: 7 bases; junction bases outside the gene matches: 9. The length of the CDR3 is 14 residues. CDR1 is SGHTS and CDR2 is YDEGEE in the germline V gene. CDR3 protein: CASSTLRTGTGYTF. The CDR3 DNA reads TGTGCCAGCAGCACACTAAGGACAGGGACTGGCTACACCTTC.

The sample holds a few counts of this clonotype. The chain uses TRBV6-6 and TRBJ2-7; 14 bases line up with TRBD2. Germline V gene lookup returns CDR1 MNHNY and CDR2 SVGAGI (reference sequence). V lost 6 bases, J lost 2 bases, and 3 bases stayed unmatched. CDR3 length: 15 residues. The CDR3 is CASSRTSGGTYEQYF. The CDR3 DNA follows: TGTGCCAGCAGCCGGACTAGCGGGGGGACCTACGAGCAGTACTTC.